This T cell receptor beta chain was identified in a study of CD8+CD57+ T cells in acquired aplastic anemia (dated by TCRdb to the late 2010s). Some background on the complete study: On average, sorted CD4+ and CD8+ cells yielded 3.2 ug of extracted DNA, with a range of about 0.17 to 27.4 ug. CD8+CD57+ expansion was defined as frequency above the mean frequency observed in healthy subjects.

Genomic DNA served as template for TCR beta VDJ combination and CDR3 sequence profiling. An Illumina HiSeq 2000 was used for TCR repertoire sequencing. From the authors' description of their analysis: TRBV/TRBJ rearrangement plots, CDR3 size and DJ length profiles, and Simpson's diversity index were used to evaluate the repertoires. The immunodominant clone was defined as the most abundant DNA sequence in deep sequencing data. CDR3 amino acid sequences were checked for sharing between subjects and were compared against published repertoires and the VDJdb database. TCRdb passed the public sequencing reads through fastp at Q25 and MiXCR, retaining productive beta sequences. Rows matching on CDR3 protein sequence are summarized as one entry with the most common DNA and genes. The V and J calls come from TCRdb's annotation, not from the publication. Here the sample has around 200,000 distinct CDR3 sequences; around half occur a single time. Of the sample, around a tenth falls within the top ten clones.

Patients chosen for sequencing had shown expansion of CD8+CD57+ cells by flow cytometry. Severe acquired aplastic anemia was diagnosed in all patients according to International Study of Aplastic Anemia and Agranulocytosis and Camitta criteria. No therapy had been received by the patients at the time of blood sampling. TCR repertoires of sorted CD4+ and CD8+ blood T cells from severe aplastic anemia patients and healthy subjects were deep-sequenced in the study. Patients were enrolled under clinicaltrials.gov protocols 00001620, 01623167, 00001397, 00071045, 00081523 and 00961064 in the USA. Ficoll-Paque density gradient centrifugation was used to isolate peripheral blood mononuclear cells. Before DNA extraction, CD4+ and CD8+ T cells were sorted by FACS or by magnetic beads. With respect to this clonotype: It lacks a known antigen. No qualities accompany the bases; no much larger clone lies one base away.

Reading the germline V gene (reference sequence) gives CDR1 LNHNV and CDR2 YYDKDF. Deletion took 3 bases off V and 8 bases off J, with a span of 19 bases between the germline ends. The CDR3 runs 15 residues from the cysteine to the phenylalanine. Solely the CDR3 DNA is kept, with 45 bases framed from the first base. What the research found in general, with its limitations: Although around 30 CD8+ CDR3 sequences were shared by patients and controls, these sequences appeared highly expressed in patients and within the immunodominant clones of patients. Patients and healthy controls showed no significant difference in CD8+ Simpson's diversity (P=0.060).

Specimen: sorted CD4+, CD8+, or CD8+CD57+ T cells (not recorded which) from PBMCs. The rearranged segments are TRBV15 and TRBJ1-2; a tentative D match to TRBD1 spans 5 bases. The clonotype was recovered from a human donor with aplastic anemia. CDR3 sequence: CATSRVSGDLGGYTF. The DNA sequence is as follows: TGTGCCACCAGCAGGGTTTCCGGGGACCTCGGCGGCTACACCTTC. The reference TRBV15 and TRBJ1-2 proteins fill in what lies around the CDR3, so the full variable domain reads DAMVIQNPRYQVTQFGKPVTLSCSQTLNHNVMYWYQQKSSQAPKLLFHYYDKDFNNEADTPDNFQSRRPNTSFCFLDIRSPGLGDTAMYLCATSRVSGDLGGYTFGSGTRLTVV.